This T cell receptor (beta chain) was retrieved from a study of spatial heterogeneity in lung cancer. This clonotype was seen at least ten times. Sample time point: sample taken at primary tumor resection. Without sorting, whole RNA was sequenced from tumor, nontumor lung or frozen PBMC. The CDR3 has 15 residues. Trimming cost V 0 bases and J 3 bases, with 11 bases left between them. Germline CDR1 is MNHEY and CDR2 is SVGAGI. TCRdb recomputed calls from the 5' RACE reads with MiXCR, one row per CDR3 protein. There are about 23,000 distinct CDR3 sequences in the sample; around 4.7% occur only once, and roughly 5.2% lies in the top ten.

The V gene is TRBV6-5, the J gene TRBJ1-1; no firm D call. The sequencing here drew on PBMCs, taken at surgery. The clonotype comes from a male donor with early-stage non-small cell lung cancer. The CDR3 sequence: CASSYSGTVHTEAFF. CDR3 sequence (DNA): TGTGCCAGCAGTTACTCAGGCACGGTGCACACTGAAGCTTTCTTT.